Shown below are 28 T cell receptor beta chains from a single sample sequenced in a study of shared clonotypes between healthy human individuals. Sequencing used immunoSEQ multiplex PCR; TCRdb keeps in-frame clones, though not all of them. This sample has 1,400,000 or so clones, with 97% to 99% found just once. Sequencing was performed on naive CD4+ T cells sorted from blood. Indicated subset: CD45RA+ positively selected. These receptors were obtained from a man aged 25 to 40 in good health.

CDR3 sequence reads: CASSFDRGQETQYF. The CDR3 bases are TGTGCCAGCAGCTTCGACAGGGGGCAAGAGACCCAGTACTTC. The chain recombines TRBV5-4 with TRBJ2-5; 9 bases agree with TRBD1. Germline CDR1 reads SGHNT; CDR2 reads YYREEE (reference sequence). V shed 2 bases and J 2 bases; nucleotides not matched to a gene: 1. The CDR3 contains 14 residues.

The rearrangement links TRBV19 to TRBJ2-7; 7 nucleotides match TRBD2. Trimming removed 6 bases from V and 3 bases from J; junction bases left unmatched: 8. This CDR3 contains 14 residues. Germline assignment: CDR1 LNHDA and CDR2 SQIVND (reference sequence). This CDR3 reads CASSFSGKVYEQYF. The CDR3 nucleotides read TGTGCCAGTAGCTTCAGCGGGAAAGTCTACGAGCAGTACTTC.

The chain links TRBV30 to TRBJ2-7; TRBD2 matches 7 bases. CDR3 length equals 13 residues. With V trimmed by 3 bases and J by 4 bases, 6 bases remained unmatched. In germline, CDR1 is GTSNPN, CDR2 SVGIG (reference sequence). The CDR3 nucleotides read TGTGCCTGGAGCCTGGGGGAGGGATACGAGCAGTACTTC. The encoded protein is CAWSLGEGYEQYF.

The chain has TRBV7-3 and TRBJ2-1; TRBD2 agrees at 9 bases. The CDR3 is 16 amino acids. From germline, CDR1 is SGHTA and CDR2 FQGTGA. J gave up 6 bases and V 5 bases, and 11 bases lay outside the gene matches. CDR3 sequence (DNA): TGTGCCAGCAGCCCCCTAGGAGCGGGAGGCGTCAATGAGCAGTTCTTC. This sequence encodes CASSPLGAGGVNEQFF.

Of note for this clone: Distinct nucleotide sequences in the sample also encode this CDR3. J is TRBJ2-3 and V is TRBV28; D may be TRBD2 (6 bases). Germline loops: CDR1 MDHEN, CDR2 SYDVKM. Trimming shortened V by 4 bases and J by 1 base, and 9 bases separated the two germline ends. The CDR3 totals 14 residues. CDR3 bases: TGTGCCAGCAGTTGGGCTAGCGGCACAGATACGCAGTATTTT. Amino acids: CASSWASGTDTQYF.

This chain uses TRBV27 with TRBJ2-7; D might be TRBD1 (6 bases). This CDR3 has 13 residues. The V gene's germline CDR1 is MNHEY and CDR2 SMNVEV (reference sequence). V was trimmed by 6 bases and J by 2 bases, leaving 11 bases between them. CDR3 sequence reads: CASRPGHTYEQYF. CDR3 nucleotides: TGTGCCAGCAGGCCGGGACATACCTACGAGCAGTACTTC.

The chain combines TRBV7-9 with TRBJ1-1; D might be TRBD1 (5 bases). This CDR3 spans 15 amino acids. V gave up 5 bases and J gave up 4 bases, with 17 bases separating them. Germline V gene data show CDR1 as SEHNR and CDR2 as FQNEAQ (reference sequence). CDR3 nucleotide sequence: TGTGCCAGCAGCCGCCGTGGGGAGGGGAGCACTGAAGCTTTCTTT. The encoded protein is CASSRRGEGSTEAFF. The whole variable domain, filled in from reference TRBV7-9 and TRBJ1-1, reads DTGVSQNPRHKITKRGQNVTFRCDPISEHNRLYWYRQTLGQGPEFLTYFQNEAQLEKSRLLSDRFSAERPKGSFSTLEIQRTEQGDSAMYLCASSRRGEGSTEAFFGQGTRLTVV.

The rearrangement joins TRBV28 to TRBJ2-1, with 8 bases aligning to TRBD1. The germline CDR1 and CDR2 sequences are MDHEN and SYDVKM. V trimming: 3 bases; J trimming: 10 bases; junction bases outside the gene matches: 17. The CDR3 contains 17 residues. The CDR3 protein is CASSLYRQGMGSMEQFF. The CDR3 DNA reads TGTGCCAGCAGTTTGTACCGACAGGGGATGGGGTCAATGGAGCAGTTCTTC.

The rearrangement joins TRBV6-1 to TRBJ2-7; D is ambiguous. V was shortened by 10 bases and J by 2 bases, with 18 bases between the two germline ends. The CDR3 contains 14 residues. Germline V gene data show CDR1 as MNHNS and CDR2 as SASEGT. The CDR3 reads CATDSPEPTYEQYF. In nucleotides, the CDR3 is TGTGCCACCGATAGTCCGGAGCCTACCTACGAGCAGTACTTC.

This clone was observed once. This chain connects TRBV6-5 to TRBJ2-7; D is unresolved. Germline CDR1 is MNHEY and CDR2 is SVGAGI. The germline V and J ends were trimmed by 5 bases and 4 bases, with 15 bases remaining between them. The CDR3 length is 14 residues. CDR3 residues: CASSRHKGLYEQYF. In DNA, the CDR3 is TGTGCCAGCAGTAGACACAAGGGCCTATACGAGCAGTACTTC.

The CDR3 DNA reads as TGCAGCGCTGGGACACGGCCATATGGCTACACCTTC. Its protein product is CSAGTRPYGYTF. The gene calls are TRBV29-1 and TRBJ1-2; D might be TRBD1 (6 bases). Trimming pared 7 bases from V and 5 bases from J, leaving 14 bases between. There are 12 residues in the CDR3. Per the germline V gene, CDR1 is SQVTM and CDR2 is ANQGSEA.

This clone was detected once. This rearrangement joins TRBV5-1 to TRBJ2-2; no reliable D call. This CDR3 is built from 18 residues. Germline CDR1 is SGHRS and CDR2 is YFSETQ. The V and J ends lost 2 bases and 0 bases respectively, with 17 bases between them. The chain's CDR3 is CASSFVSTGAANTGELFF. The CDR3, as DNA: TGCGCCAGCAGCTTTGTAAGCACGGGCGCCGCGAACACCGGGGAGCTGTTTTTT.

This clone is a singleton in its sample. This sequence joins TRBV5-5 and TRBJ2-1, with 7 bases matching TRBD2. Unmatched junction bases numbered 13, after V lost 4 bases and J lost 6 bases. CDR3 length: 16 residues. CDR1 SGHKS and CDR2 YYEKEE come from the germline V gene (reference sequence). DNA of the CDR3: TGTGCCAGCAGCCACATTCTTGGGGGAGGGCCCAATGAGCAGTTCTTC. This translates into CASSHILGGGPNEQFF.

As for this clone: Relative to the germline gene, one junction end is altered; a read error may explain this. The chain is built from TRBV7-7 and TRBJ2-7, with 9 bases matching TRBD2. Germline V gene data show CDR1 as SSHAT and CDR2 as FNYEAQ (reference sequence). The CDR3 length is 15 residues. The CDR3 region is CASSFRTSVSYEQYF. In nucleotides, the CDR3 is TGTGCTAGCAGCTTTAGGACTAGCGTCTCTTACGAGCAGTACTTC.

The chain employs TRBV12-5 and TRBJ2-2; D gene unclear. The CDR3 consists of 15 residues. Germline CDR1 is LGHNT and CDR2 is FRNRAP. V gave up 2 bases and J gave up 7 bases, with 14 bases separating them. The CDR3 region has the DNA TGTGCTAGTGGTTTGATCTGGGTACAGTTCGGGGAGCTGTTTTTT. The encoded protein is CASGLIWVQFGELFF.

In its sample, this clone was seen once. This chain joins TRBV7-2 and TRBJ2-1, with 13 bases aligning to TRBD2. This CDR3 spans 17 amino acids. CDR1 and CDR2 (germline): SGHTA, FQGNSA. V was clipped by 10 bases and J by 8 bases; unmatched bases: 17. The CDR3 DNA is TGTGCCACCCAGCTTAGAAGTGGACTAGCGGGAGTCGATGAGCAGTTCTTC. This translates into CATQLRSGLAGVDEQFF.

A word on this clone: This sample also contains other DNA sequences that code for the same CDR3. V usage is TRBV28 and J usage is TRBJ2-7, with TRBD1 as a possible D gene (5 bases). The V gene lost 1 base and the J gene lost 3 bases, with 7 bases spanning the gap. CDR1 is MDHEN, CDR2 SYDVKM, per germline. CDR3 length equals 13 residues. DNA of the CDR3: TGTGCCAGCAGTTTATCAGGGTTCTACGAGCAGTACTTC. Translating gives CASSLSGFYEQYF.

V is TRBV7-9 and J is TRBJ2-7, with D possibly being TRBD2 (5 bases). This CDR3 is built from 14 residues. Germline-derived CDR1 and CDR2 are SEHNR and FQNEAQ (reference sequence). Trimming pared 5 bases from V and 2 bases from J, leaving 13 bases between. DNA of the CDR3: TGTGCCAGCAGCACCCGACCGGGGACCTACGAGCAGTACTTC. Amino acid sequence: CASSTRPGTYEQYF.

The chain carries TRBV21-1 and TRBJ2-7; TRBD2, as called in the table, went unchecked against the DNA. TRBV21-1 is an annotated pseudogene. The CDR3 is 16 residues long. CDR3 in amino acids: CASSKVRGLFSYEQYF. CDR3 nucleotides: TGTGCCAGCAGCAAAGTACGGGGTTTATTCTCCTACGAGCAGTACTTC.

The chain uses TRBV10-3 and TRBJ2-1; 8 bases map to TRBD2. The CDR3 has 15 amino acids. From germline, CDR1 is ENHRY and CDR2 SYGVKD. Germline trimming cut 7 bases from V and 8 bases from J; bases unmatched to any gene: 13. The CDR3 DNA reads TGTGCCATCAACCAAGGAGCGGGAGCCGGGGATGAGCAGTTCTTC. The encoded protein is CAINQGAGAGDEQFF.

V gene TRBV7-9 combines with J gene TRBJ2-1; tentative D call: TRBD2 (6 bases). The germline V and J ends were trimmed by 1 base and 3 bases, with 10 bases remaining between them. CDR1 SEHNR and CDR2 FQNEAQ come from the germline V gene (reference sequence). This CDR3 region has 15 residues. The CDR3 protein is CASSLVLEGYNEQFF. In nucleotides, the CDR3 is TGTGCCAGCAGCTTAGTGCTGGAGGGCTACAATGAGCAGTTCTTC.

The chain employs TRBV6-5 and TRBJ2-3; the D is unclear. This CDR3 has 13 residues. Trimming took 6 bases from V and 0 from J, leaving 7 bases between them. The germline CDR1 and CDR2 sequences are MNHEY and SVGAGI. Written as DNA, the CDR3 is TGTGCCAGCAGCCGACCTAGCACAGATACGCAGTATTTT. It codes for CASSRPSTDTQYF.

This chain uses TRBV18 with TRBJ2-7; D possibly corresponds to TRBD2 (5 bases). V shed 2 bases and J shed 0 bases, with 14 bases lying between them. CDR3 size: 16 residues. Germline assignment: CDR1 KGHSH and CDR2 LQKENI. CDR3 coding DNA: TGTGCCAGCTCACCATCAAATCCGGGGAGCTCCTACGAGCAGTACTTC. It yields the protein CASSPSNPGSSYEQYF.

The rearrangement links TRBV7-8 to TRBJ2-7; a weak D match, TRBD1 (5 bases). This CDR3 region has 14 residues. Germline-derived CDR1 and CDR2 are SGHVS and FQNEAQ. The V end was cut by 2 bases, the J end by 9 bases, with 17 bases between. The CDR3 spells CASSLPVVREGQYF. CDR3 bases: TGTGCCAGCAGCTTACCTGTGGTCAGGGAAGGGCAGTACTTC.

This sequence joins TRBV7-3 and TRBJ2-7, with 10 bases matching TRBD2. Germline V gene lookup returns CDR1 SGHTA and CDR2 FQGTGA. V lost 5 bases to trimming and J lost 6 bases; unmatched junction nucleotides: 13. CDR3 length: 16 residues. In DNA form, the CDR3 reads TGTGCCAGCAGCCCCCCCCTTCCGGGACTAGCGAGCGAGCAGTACTTC. Encoded protein: CASSPPLPGLASEQYF. The variable domain in full, with the rest retrieved from reference TRBV7-3 and TRBJ2-7, is GAGVSQTPSNKVTEKGKYVELRCDPISGHTALYWYRQSLGQGPEFLIYFQGTGAADDSGLPNDRFFAVRPEGSVSTLKIQRTERGDSAVYLCASSPPLPGLASEQYFGPGTRLTVT.

The chain has TRBV11-2 and TRBJ2-7; the D is unclear. Germline V CDR1 and CDR2: SGHAT, FQNNGV. The V end was cut by 5 bases, the J end by 3 bases, with 17 bases between. The CDR3 has 15 residues. The DNA for the CDR3 is TGTGCCAGCAGCCGCATGGAAGTAGGTGGCTACGAGCAGTACTTC. Encoded protein: CASSRMEVGGYEQYF.

The V gene is TRBV10-1, the J gene TRBJ2-2; 7 bases map to TRBD1. In germline, CDR1 is WNHNN, CDR2 SYGVQD (reference sequence). The CDR3 covers 14 residues. V shed 6 bases and J 4 bases; nucleotides not matched to a gene: 5. CDR3 sequence reads: CASRPGTVTGELFF. The CDR3 DNA reads TGCGCCAGCAGGCCCGGGACAGTCACCGGGGAGCTGTTTTTT.

A note on this clone: Compared with germline, one end of the junction differs, possibly owing to a read error. The chain combines TRBV7-7 with TRBJ2-3; 9 bases map to TRBD2. CDR3 length: 16 amino acids. Germline CDR1 is SSHAT and CDR2 is FNYEAQ (reference sequence). This CDR3 reads CASSLGVAGATDTQYF. The CDR3 nucleotides read TGTGCTAGCAGCTTAGGGGTAGCGGGAGCCACAGATACGCAGTATTTT.